The T cell receptor beta chain under discussion was sequenced for a study of T cells after yellow fever vaccination. The wider study: Some fractions had low cell numbers, and these were prepared with SMART-Seq v4 Ultra Low Input.

General observations from the study: Clonotype sharing between CD4 and CD8 compartments was small.

Production of TCR cDNA was by 5'RACE template switching, which also added a universal primer site and UMIs. Via MiXCR, TCRdb re-called the 5' RACE reads, giving one row per CDR3 protein. The sample includes roughly 180,000 distinct CDR3 sequences, approximately 6.2% of them seen just once. The CDR3 has 15 residues. Trimming removed 5 bases from V and 2 bases from J; junction bases left unmatched: 2. CDR1 and CDR2 from the germline V gene are MNHNS and SASEGT. About this clonotype itself: Its antigen remains unidentified.

This TCR was recovered from a young man who received the YFV17D yellow fever vaccine. Sequenced here: CD4+ T cells sorted from PBMCs, sampled on the day of the first yellow fever vaccination. V usage is TRBV6-1 and J usage is TRBJ2-3; 12 bases line up with TRBD2. The chain's CDR3 is CASSRLAGVTDTQYF. The CDR3 nucleotides are TGTGCCAGCAGTCGACTAGCGGGGGTCACAGATACGCAGTATTTT.